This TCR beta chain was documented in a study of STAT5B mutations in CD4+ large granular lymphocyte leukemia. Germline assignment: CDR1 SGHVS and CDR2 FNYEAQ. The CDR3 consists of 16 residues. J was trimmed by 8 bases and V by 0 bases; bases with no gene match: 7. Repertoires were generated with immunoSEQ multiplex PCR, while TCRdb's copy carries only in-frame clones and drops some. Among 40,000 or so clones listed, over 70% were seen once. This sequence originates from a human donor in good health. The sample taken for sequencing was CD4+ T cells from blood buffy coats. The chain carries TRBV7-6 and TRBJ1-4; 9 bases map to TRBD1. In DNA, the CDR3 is TGTGCCAGCAGCTTAGCGGGCCGGACAGGGGAGGAAAAACTGTTTTTT. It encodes CASSLAGRTGEEKLFF.